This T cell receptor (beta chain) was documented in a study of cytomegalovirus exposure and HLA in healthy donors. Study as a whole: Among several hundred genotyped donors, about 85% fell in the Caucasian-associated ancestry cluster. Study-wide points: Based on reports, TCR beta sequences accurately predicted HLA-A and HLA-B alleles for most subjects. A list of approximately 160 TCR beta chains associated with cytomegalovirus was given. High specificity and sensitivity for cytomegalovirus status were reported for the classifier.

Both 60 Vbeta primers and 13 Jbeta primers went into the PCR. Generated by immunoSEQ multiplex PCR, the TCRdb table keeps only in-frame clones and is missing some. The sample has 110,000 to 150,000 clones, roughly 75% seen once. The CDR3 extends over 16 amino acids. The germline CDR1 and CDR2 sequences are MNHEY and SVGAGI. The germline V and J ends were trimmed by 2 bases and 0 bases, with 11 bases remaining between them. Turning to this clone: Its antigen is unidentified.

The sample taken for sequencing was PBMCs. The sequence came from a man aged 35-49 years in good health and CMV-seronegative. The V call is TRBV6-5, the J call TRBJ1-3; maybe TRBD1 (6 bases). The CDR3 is CASSYGRTDSGNTIYF. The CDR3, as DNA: TGTGCCAGCAGTTACGGAAGGACAGACTCTGGAAACACCATATATTTT.